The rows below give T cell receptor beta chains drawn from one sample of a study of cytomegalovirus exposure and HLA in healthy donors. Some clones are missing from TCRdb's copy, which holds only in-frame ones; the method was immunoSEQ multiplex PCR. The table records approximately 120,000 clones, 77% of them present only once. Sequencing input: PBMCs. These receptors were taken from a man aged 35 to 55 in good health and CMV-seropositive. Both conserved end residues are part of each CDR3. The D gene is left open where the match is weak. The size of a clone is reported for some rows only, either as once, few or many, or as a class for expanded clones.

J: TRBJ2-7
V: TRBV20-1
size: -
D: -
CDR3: CSARIHYEQYF
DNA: TGCAGTGCTAGAATACACTACGAGCAGTACTTC

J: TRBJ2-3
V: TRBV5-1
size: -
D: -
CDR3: CASSLGTYEYTDTQYF
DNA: TGCGCCAGCAGCTTAGGGACATATGAATACACAGATACGCAGTATTTT

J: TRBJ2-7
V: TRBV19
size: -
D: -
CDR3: CASRLGVHTYEQYF
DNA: TGTGCCAGCCGATTGGGAGTTCATACCTACGAGCAGTACTTC

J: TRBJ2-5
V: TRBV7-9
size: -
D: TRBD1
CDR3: CSSSSSGTAARTQYF
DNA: TGTTCCAGCAGCTCATCCGGGACAGCGGCACGGACCCAGTACTTC

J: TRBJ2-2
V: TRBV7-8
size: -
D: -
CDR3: CASSLRSGSTTGELFF
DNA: TGTGCCAGCAGCCTACGATCCGGTAGCACTACCGGGGAGCTGTTTTTT

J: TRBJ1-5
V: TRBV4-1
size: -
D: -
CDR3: CASSQTAGGASSNQPQHF
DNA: TGCGCCAGCAGCCAAACGGCGGGAGGGGCTTCGAGCAATCAGCCCCAGCATTTT

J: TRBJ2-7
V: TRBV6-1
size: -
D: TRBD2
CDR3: CASSAELAGGLPYEQYF
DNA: TGTGCCAGCAGTGCGGAACTAGCGGGGGGGCTTCCCTACGAGCAGTACTTC

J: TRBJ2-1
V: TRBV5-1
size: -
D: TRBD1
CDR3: CASSLDSGQGYEQFF
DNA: TGCGCCAGCAGCTTGGATTCGGGACAGGGTTATGAGCAGTTCTTC

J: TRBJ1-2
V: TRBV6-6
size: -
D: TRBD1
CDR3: CASSYPRDSNYGYTF
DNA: TGTGCCAGCAGTTACCCCCGGGACAGCAACTATGGCTACACCTTC

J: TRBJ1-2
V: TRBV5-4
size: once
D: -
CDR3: CASSLGFLFNYGYTF
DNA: TGTGCCAGCAGCTTGGGTTTCTTGTTTAACTATGGCTACACCTTC

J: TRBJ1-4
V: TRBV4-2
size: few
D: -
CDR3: CASSLYESGLNEKLFF
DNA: TGTGCCAGCAGCTTGTATGAGTCAGGGTTAAATGAAAAACTGTTTTTT

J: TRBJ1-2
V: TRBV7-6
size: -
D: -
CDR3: CASSLPGTFSSYTF
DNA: TGTGCCAGCAGCTTACCCGGGACATTTTCGAGCTACACCTTC

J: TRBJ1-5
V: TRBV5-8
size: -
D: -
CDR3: CASSLSGGQPQHF
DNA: TGTGCCAGCAGCTTGTCGGGAGGTCAGCCCCAGCATTTT

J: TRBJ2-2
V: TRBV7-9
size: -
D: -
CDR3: CASSPYLAAGELFF
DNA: TGTGCCAGCAGCCCCTACCTAGCAGCCGGGGAGCTGTTTTTT

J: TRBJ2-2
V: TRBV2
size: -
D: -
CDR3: CASSQTGSNTGELFF
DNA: TGTGCCAGCAGTCAGACAGGATCCAACACCGGGGAGCTGTTTTTT

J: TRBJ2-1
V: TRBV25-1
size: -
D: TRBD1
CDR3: CAGNSEFGTGIYNEQFF
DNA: TGTGCCGGAAACTCCGAGTTTGGGACAGGAATCTACAATGAGCAGTTCTTC

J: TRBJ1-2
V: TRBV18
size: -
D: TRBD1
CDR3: CASSPSGTGGKGYTF
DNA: TGTGCCAGCTCACCCTCCGGGACAGGGGGCAAAGGCTACACCTTC

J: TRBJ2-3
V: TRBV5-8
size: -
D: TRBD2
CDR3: CAGRQTSGRTDTQYF
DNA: TGTGCCGGCAGGCAGACTAGCGGCCGCACAGATACGCAGTATTTT

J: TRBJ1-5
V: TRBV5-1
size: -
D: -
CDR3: CASRLDSSSNQPQHF
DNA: TGCGCCAGCAGGCTGGACAGTTCTAGCAATCAGCCCCAGCATTTT

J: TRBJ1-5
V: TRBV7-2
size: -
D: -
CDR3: CASSLGGQKSNQPQHF
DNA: TGTGCCAGCAGCTTAGGGGGCCAGAAGAGCAATCAGCCCCAGCATTTT

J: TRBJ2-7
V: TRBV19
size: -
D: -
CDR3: CASSIVSGGREQYF
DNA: TGTGCCAGTAGTATAGTCTCGGGGGGCCGAGAGCAGTACTTC

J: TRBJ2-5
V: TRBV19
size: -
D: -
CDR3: CASSVQGIRETQYF
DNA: TGTGCCAGTAGTGTACAGGGAATACGGGAGACCCAGTACTTC

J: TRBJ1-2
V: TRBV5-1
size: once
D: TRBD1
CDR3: CASSLDRDGYTF
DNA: TGCGCCAGCAGTCTGGACAGGGATGGCTACACCTTC

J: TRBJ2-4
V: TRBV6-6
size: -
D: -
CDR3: CASSYDRPAKNIQYF
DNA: TGTGCCAGCAGTTACGACAGACCAGCCAAAAACATTCAGTACTTC

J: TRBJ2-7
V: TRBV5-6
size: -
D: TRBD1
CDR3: CASSFTGTGGKQYF
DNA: TGTGCCAGCAGCTTCACCGGGACAGGCGGAAAGCAGTACTTC

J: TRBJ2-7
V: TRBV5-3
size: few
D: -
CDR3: CARSSNINPYEQYF
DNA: TGTGCCAGAAGCTCGAACATCAATCCCTACGAGCAGTACTTC

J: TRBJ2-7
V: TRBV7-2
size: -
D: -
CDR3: CASSNQGYEQYF
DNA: TGTGCCAGCAGCAACCAGGGGTACGAGCAGTACTTC

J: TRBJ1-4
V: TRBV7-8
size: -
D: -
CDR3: CASSNPGRHEKLFF
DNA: TGTGCCAGCAGCAACCCAGGGAGGCATGAAAAACTGTTTTTT

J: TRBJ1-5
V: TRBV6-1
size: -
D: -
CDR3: CASSGTHNQPQHF
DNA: TGTGCCAGCAGCGGGACTCACAATCAGCCCCAGCATTTT

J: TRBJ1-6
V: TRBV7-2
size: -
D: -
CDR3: CASSLSRGYNSPLHF
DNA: TGTGCCAGCAGCTTAAGCAGGGGTTATAATTCACCCCTCCACTTT

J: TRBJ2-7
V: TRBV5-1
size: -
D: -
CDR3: CASSLVGAVIEQYF
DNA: TGCGCCAGCAGCTTGGTGGGGGCTGTTATCGAGCAGTACTTC

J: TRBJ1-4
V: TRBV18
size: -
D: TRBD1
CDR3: CASSPTGDEKLFF
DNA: TGTGCCAGCTCACCAACAGGGGACGAAAAACTGTTTTTT

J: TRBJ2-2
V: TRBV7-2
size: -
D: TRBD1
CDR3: CASSLSTGGGGELFF
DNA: TGTGCCAGCAGCTTATCGACAGGGGGGGGCGGGGAGCTGTTTTTT

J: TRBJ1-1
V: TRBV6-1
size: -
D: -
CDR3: CATIPTTESYTEAFF
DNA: TGTGCCACTATACCTACGACAGAGAGCTACACTGAAGCTTTCTTT

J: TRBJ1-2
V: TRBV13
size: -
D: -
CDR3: CASSLTRDYGYTF
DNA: TGTGCCAGCAGCCTCACCAGGGACTATGGCTACACCTTC

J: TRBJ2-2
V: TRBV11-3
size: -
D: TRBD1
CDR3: CASSAPEGWTGNTGELFF
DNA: TGTGCCAGCAGCGCCCCAGAGGGCTGGACAGGGAACACCGGGGAGCTGTTTTTT

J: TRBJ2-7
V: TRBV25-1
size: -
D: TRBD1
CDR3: CASSFVDRAGEQYF
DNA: TGTGCCAGCAGTTTCGTGGACAGGGCTGGCGAGCAGTACTTC

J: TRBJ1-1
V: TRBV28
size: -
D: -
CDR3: CASRSSGAPLEAFF
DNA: TGTGCCAGCAGGTCTTCAGGGGCCCCGCTTGAAGCTTTCTTT

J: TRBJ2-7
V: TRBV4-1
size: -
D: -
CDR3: CASSQQGTYEQYF
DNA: TGCGCCAGCAGCCAACAGGGAACCTACGAGCAGTACTTC

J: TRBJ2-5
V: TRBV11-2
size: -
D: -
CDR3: CASSLGVEETQYF
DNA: TGTGCCAGCAGCTTAGGCGTCGAAGAGACCCAGTACTTC

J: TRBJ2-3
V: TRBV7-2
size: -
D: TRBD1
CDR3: CASSPDRWTDTQYF
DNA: TGTGCCAGCAGCCCGGACAGGTGGACAGATACGCAGTATTTT

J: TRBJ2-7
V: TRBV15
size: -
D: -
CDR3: CATSGDGGTPYEQYF
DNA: TGTGCCACCAGCGGAGATGGGGGGACCCCCTACGAGCAGTACTTC

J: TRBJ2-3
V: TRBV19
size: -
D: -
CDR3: CASRPSPGDTQYF
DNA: TGTGCCAGTCGTCCGTCTCCCGGGGATACGCAGTATTTT

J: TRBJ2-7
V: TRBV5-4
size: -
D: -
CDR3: CASSLTGAGAYEQYF
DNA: TGTGCCAGCAGCTTGACAGGTGCAGGCGCCTACGAGCAGTACTTC

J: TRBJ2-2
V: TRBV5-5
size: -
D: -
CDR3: CASSFTGTGELFF
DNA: TGTGCCAGCAGCTTCACCGGGACCGGGGAGCTGTTTTTT

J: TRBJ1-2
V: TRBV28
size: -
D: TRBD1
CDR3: CASSHQGTGEYGYTF
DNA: TGTGCCAGCAGTCACCAAGGGACAGGGGAGTATGGCTACACCTTC

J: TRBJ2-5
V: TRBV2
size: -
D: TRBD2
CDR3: CASRTSLAGGPQETQYF
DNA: TGTGCCAGCAGAACCTCACTAGCGGGGGGTCCCCAAGAGACCCAGTACTTC

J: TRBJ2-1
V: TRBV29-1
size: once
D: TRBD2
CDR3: CSVEGLAGSNNEQFF
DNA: TGCAGCGTTGAAGGACTAGCGGGGTCTAACAATGAGCAGTTCTTC

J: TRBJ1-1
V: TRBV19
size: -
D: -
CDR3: CASSRRPTEVRTEAFF
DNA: TGTGCCAGTAGTAGACGGCCGACCGAGGTGAGGACTGAAGCTTTCTTT

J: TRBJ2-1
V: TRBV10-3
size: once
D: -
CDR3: CAISPGGLSYNEQFF
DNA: TGTGCCATCAGCCCCGGGGGGCTCTCCTACAATGAGCAGTTCTTC

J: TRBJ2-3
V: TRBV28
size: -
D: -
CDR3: CASSSPDTQYF
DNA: TGTGCCAGCAGCTCCCCAGATACGCAGTATTTT

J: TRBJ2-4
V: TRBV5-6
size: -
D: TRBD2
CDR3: CASMGGGGADKNIQYF
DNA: TGTGCCAGCATGGGGGGCGGGGGGGCCGACAAAAACATTCAGTACTTC

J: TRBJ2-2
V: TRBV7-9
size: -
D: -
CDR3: CASSPTILSNTGELFF
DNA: TGTGCCAGCAGCCCCACAATCCTCTCGAACACCGGGGAGCTGTTTTTT

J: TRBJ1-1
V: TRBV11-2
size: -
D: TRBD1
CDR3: CASSLARGTEAFF
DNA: TGTGCCAGCAGCTTAGCCAGGGGGACTGAAGCTTTCTTT

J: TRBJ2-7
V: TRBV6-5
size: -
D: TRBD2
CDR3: CASSQTGGAYEQYF
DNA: TGTGCCAGCAGCCAAACGGGGGGGGCCTACGAGCAGTACTTC

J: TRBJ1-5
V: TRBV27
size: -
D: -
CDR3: CASSPGNPIRPQHF
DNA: TGTGCCAGCAGTCCAGGGAACCCAATTCGGCCCCAGCATTTT

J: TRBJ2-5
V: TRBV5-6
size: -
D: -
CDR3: CASSLAAGRRNRETQYF
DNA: TGTGCCAGCAGCTTGGCCGCAGGCAGAAGGAATAGAGAGACCCAGTACTTC

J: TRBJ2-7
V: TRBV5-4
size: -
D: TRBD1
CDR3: CASSSLTDGTGYYEQYF
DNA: TGTGCCAGCAGCTCACTAACCGACGGGACAGGGTACTACGAGCAGTACTTC

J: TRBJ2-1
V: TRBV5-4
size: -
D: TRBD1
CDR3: CASSTGTAKDRYNEQFF
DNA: TGTGCCAGCAGCACCGGGACAGCTAAGGATCGCTACAATGAGCAGTTCTTC